This T cell receptor beta chain appears in the sequencing data of a study of blood T cells in healthy people across ages (dated by TCRdb to about 2015). As for the study more broadly: Template switching captured roughly one uniquely barcoded TCR beta cDNA molecule per two T cells in model experiments. Using deep sequencing normalized with unique cDNA molecular identifiers, the study measured how TCR beta repertoire diversity changes with age. The donors were divided into four age groups: young (average around 16 years), middle-aged (roughly 42), aged (under 70) and long-lived (82). To avoid experimental bias, donors of different ages were randomly spread across the sequencing lanes. Using the same blood draw, the study looked at two additional independent replicas of 1 million unique cDNA reads for two donors, one aged 18 to 30 and the other aged 80 or older. General study outcomes and caveats: Compared with the aged group, the long-lived group had more naive CD4+ T cells, fewer expanded clones and increased TCR diversity, a pattern suggesting age selection. As age increased, observed TCR beta diversity per million T cells dropped in a roughly linear way, and a significant reduction was already evident by age roughly 36. Observed TCR beta diversity correlated strongly with the percentage of naive T cells measured by flow cytometry. Conclusive comparison of naive and antigen-experienced compartments was prevented by the profiling of bulk unsorted PBMCs. Because the CMV infection status of the donors was unknown, age-related changes in expanded clonotypes may potentially have been confounded. Estimates of total diversity based on one million sequenced T cells were considered lower bounds and underestimates.

At the junction V is shortened by 5 bases and J by 10 bases; bases outside the gene matches: 5. The CDR3 holds 13 amino acids from the cysteine to the phenylalanine. Just CDR3 DNA is preserved here, 39 bases in frame from base 1. The germline V gene specifies SNHLY as CDR1 and FYNNEI as CDR2. Donors were a few dozen systemically healthy Caucasian individuals from Russia aged roughly 6 to 90 years. Each donor gave ten milliliters of peripheral blood, drawn into EDTA-treated Vacutainer tubes. Ficoll-Paque density-gradient centrifugation was used to isolate PBMCs, with at least 7 million per sample. Trizol reagent was used to extract total RNA from PBMCs, with at least 6 micrograms per sample. The percentages of naive CD45RAhigh/CD27high T cells were determined by flow cytometry on a PBMC aliquot from every donor. Library preparation employed 5' RACE. Sequencing instrument: Illumina HiSeq 2500. A second PCR of about 7 to 12 cycles was performed with a sample-barcoded 5' primer and a J-beta primer mix. A template-switch 5' adaptor carrying 12 random nucleotides introduced a unique molecular identifier onto each TCR beta cDNA molecule. At least 3 million CDR3-containing paired-end reads were obtained from each sample. All of the RNA was converted into first-strand cDNA using the Mint cDNA synthesis kit, with a TRBC-specific oligonucleotide serving as the primer. Following uracil-DNA glycosylase treatment, all cDNA underwent a first 18-cycle PCR with the universal primers M1SS and BC2_uni_R. The study's processing was this. Normalization of each sample was performed by random selection of 1 million high-quality reads, each carrying a distinct molecular identifier. Instead of being binned into consensus sequences, reads that shared molecular identifiers were thrown out. MiTCR, run with a Q25 quality threshold and the strictest error-elimination algorithm, handled CDR3 identification, clonotype clustering and error correction. A nonparametric unseen species model with Euler transformation was used to estimate lower-bound total TCR beta diversity. The raw public reads went through TCRdb reprocessing: fastp at Q25, MiXCR clone calling, in-frame beta chains kept. CDR3 protein sequences are deduplicated, and each keeps its most common genes and DNA. TCRdb, not the original authors, processed these V and J calls. Recorded for this sample are 850,000 or so distinct CDR3 sequences; under 35% of them occurred a single time. The top ten clones comprise roughly 17% of the sample.

Concerning this clonotype itself: Its antigen specificity is not known. Base qualities are missing; no much larger clone stands one base away.

What was sequenced was blood. The rearranged chain carries TRBV2 and TRBJ2-1, and 10 junctional nucleotides match TRBD1. This TCR was sampled from a woman of 80 years or more in good health. The nucleotide sequence is TGTGCCAGCAGTAGAGAGACAGGGGGCGAGCAGTTCTTC. Its translation reads: CASSRETGGEQFF. This CDR3, with the reference TRBV2 and TRBJ2-1 proteins standing in past its ends, gives the full variable domain EPEVTQTPSHQVTQMGQEVILRCVPISNHLYFYWYRQILGQKVEFLVSFYNNEISEKSEIFDDQFSVERPDGSNFTLKIRSTKLEDSAMYFCASSRETGGEQFFGPGTRLTVL.